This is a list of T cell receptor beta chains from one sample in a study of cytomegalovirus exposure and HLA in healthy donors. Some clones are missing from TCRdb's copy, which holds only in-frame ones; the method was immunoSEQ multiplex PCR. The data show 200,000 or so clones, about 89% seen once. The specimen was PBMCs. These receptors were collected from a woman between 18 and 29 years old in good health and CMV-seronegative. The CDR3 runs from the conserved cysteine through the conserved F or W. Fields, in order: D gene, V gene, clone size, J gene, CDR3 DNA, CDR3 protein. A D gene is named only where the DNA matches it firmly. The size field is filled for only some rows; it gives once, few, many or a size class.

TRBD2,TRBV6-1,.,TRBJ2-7,TGTGCCAGCAGTCCCGGGACTAGCGGGGGGGAGCAGTACTTC,CASSPGTSGGEQYF
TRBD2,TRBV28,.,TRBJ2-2,TGTGCCAGCAGTTTAGAGATTCGGCGCGGGAGGGCAACCGGGGAGCTGTTTTTT,CASSLEIRRGRATGELFF
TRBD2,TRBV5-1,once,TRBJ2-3,TGCGCCAGCAGACCGAGCTCTAGCGGGAGGAGCGATACGCAGTATTTT,CASRPSSSGRSDTQYF
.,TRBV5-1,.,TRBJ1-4,TGCGCCAGCAGCTTCAGGGGATGGGATGAAAAACTGTTTTTT,CASSFRGWDEKLFF
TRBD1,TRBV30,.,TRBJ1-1,TGTGCCTGGGACAGGGTGAACACTGAAGCTTTCTTT,CAWDRVNTEAFF
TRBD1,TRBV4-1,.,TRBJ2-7,TGCGCCAGCAGCCAGGGAAGACAGGGCCCCTACGAGCAGTACTTC,CASSQGRQGPYEQYF
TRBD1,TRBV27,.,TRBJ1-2,TGTGCCAGCAGTTTAGGATCCAGGACAGGGAGTAACGGCTACACCTTC,CASSLGSRTGSNGYTF
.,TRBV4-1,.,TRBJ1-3,TGCGCCAGCAGTCAAACAGGGAGCTCTGGAAACACCATATATTTT,CASSQTGSSGNTIYF
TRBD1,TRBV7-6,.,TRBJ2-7,TGTGCCAGCAGCTCCTCGACAGGGAACAGAGGGCAGTACTTC,CASSSSTGNRGQYF
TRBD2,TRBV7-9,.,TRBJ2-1,TGTGCCAGCAGTGCGGGACTAGCGGCATACAATGAGCAGTTCTTC,CASSAGLAAYNEQFF
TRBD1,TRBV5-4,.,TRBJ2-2,TGTGCCAGCAGCTTTCTGGGACAGGCCGGGGAGCTGTTTTTT,CASSFLGQAGELFF
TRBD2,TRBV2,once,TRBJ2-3,TGTGCCAGCAGCCGAGCGGGAAGGACAGATACGCAGTATTTT,CASSRAGRTDTQYF
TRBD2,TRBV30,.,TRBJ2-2,TGTGCCTGGAGTAAGCGGGAGGGCCCCGGGGAGCTGTTTTTT,CAWSKREGPGELFF
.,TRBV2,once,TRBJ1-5,TGTGCCAGCAGTGAAGCGAGAGGGAATGGGCCCCAGCATTTT,CASSEARGNGPQHF
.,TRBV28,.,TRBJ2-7,TGTGCCAGCAGTTCTAGGGTCAGGGCCTTCTACGAGCAGTACTTC,CASSSRVRAFYEQYF
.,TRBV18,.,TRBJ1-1,TGTGCCAGCTCACCGGTTGAGGACGCCGGGGGGACTGAAGCTTTCTTT,CASSPVEDAGGTEAFF
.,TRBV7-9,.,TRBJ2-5,TGTGCCAGCAGCCTGTTCGGCGGACAAGAGACCCAGTACTTC,CASSLFGGQETQYF
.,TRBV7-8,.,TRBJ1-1,TGTGCCAGCAGCTTGGACCGGGGGTCCGGTGAAGCTTTCTTT,CASSLDRGSGEAFF
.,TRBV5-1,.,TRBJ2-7,TGCGCCAGCAGCCCCACTTACAGGGTAGAGGCCTACGAGCAGTACTTC,CASSPTYRVEAYEQYF
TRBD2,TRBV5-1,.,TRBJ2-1,TGCGCCAGCAGCTTGGCCGGGACTAGCGGGTACAATGAGCAGTTCTTC,CASSLAGTSGYNEQFF
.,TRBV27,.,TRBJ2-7,TGTGCCAGCAGTTACAGGTTAGCCTACGAGCAGTACTTC,CASSYRLAYEQYF
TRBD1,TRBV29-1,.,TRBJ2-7,TGCAGTGGGAGGACAGGGCCCTACGAGCAGTACTTC,CSGRTGPYEQYF
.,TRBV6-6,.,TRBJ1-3,TGTGCCAGCAGTCCCTTACTGGGAAACACCATATATTTT,CASSPLLGNTIYF